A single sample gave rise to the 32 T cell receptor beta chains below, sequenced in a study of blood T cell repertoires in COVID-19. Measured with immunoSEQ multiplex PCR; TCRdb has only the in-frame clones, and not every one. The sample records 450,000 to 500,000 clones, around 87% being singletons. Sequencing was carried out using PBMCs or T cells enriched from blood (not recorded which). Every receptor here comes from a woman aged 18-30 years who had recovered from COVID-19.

The CDR3 DNA is TGTGCCAGCAGCCTAGGCCGGGGCGGGAGTCAGCCCCAGCATTTT. Amino acid sequence: CASSLGRGGSQPQHF. The chain joins TRBV3-1 (or the pseudogene TRBV3-2) to TRBJ1-5, with D perhaps matching TRBD1 (5 bases). V dropped 4 bases and J dropped 6 bases, with 16 bases sitting between them. Germline V gene data show CDR1 as LGHDT and CDR2 as YNNKEL (reference sequence). This CDR3 has 15 residues.

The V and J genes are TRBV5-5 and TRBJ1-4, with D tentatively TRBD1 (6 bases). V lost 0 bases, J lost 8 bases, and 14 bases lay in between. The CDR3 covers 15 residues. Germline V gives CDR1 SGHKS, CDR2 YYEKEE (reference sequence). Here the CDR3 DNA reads TGTGCCAGCAGCTTGGCCTCAGGGGATGGCGAAAAACTGTTTTTT. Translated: CASSLASGDGEKLFF.

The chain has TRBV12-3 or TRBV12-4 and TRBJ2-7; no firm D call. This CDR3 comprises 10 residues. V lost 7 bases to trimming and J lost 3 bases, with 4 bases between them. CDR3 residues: CASIHYEQYF. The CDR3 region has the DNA TGTGCCAGCATTCACTACGAGCAGTACTTC.

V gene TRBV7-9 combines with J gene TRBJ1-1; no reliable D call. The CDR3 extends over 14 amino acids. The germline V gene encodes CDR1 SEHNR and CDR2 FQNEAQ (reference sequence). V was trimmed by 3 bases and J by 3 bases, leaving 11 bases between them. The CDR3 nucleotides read TGTGCCAGCAGCTTTACTTCGGGTTACACTGAAGCTTTCTTT. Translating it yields CASSFTSGYTEAFF.

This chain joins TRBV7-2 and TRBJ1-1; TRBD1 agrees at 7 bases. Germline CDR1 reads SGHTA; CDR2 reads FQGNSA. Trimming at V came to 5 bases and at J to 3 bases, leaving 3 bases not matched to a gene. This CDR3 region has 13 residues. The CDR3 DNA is TGTGCCAGCAGCCAGGACAGGCACACTGAAGCTTTCTTT. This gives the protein CASSQDRHTEAFF.

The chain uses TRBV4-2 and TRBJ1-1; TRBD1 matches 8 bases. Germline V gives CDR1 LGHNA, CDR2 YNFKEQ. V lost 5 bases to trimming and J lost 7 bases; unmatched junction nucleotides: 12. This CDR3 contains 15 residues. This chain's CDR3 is CASSAPDRARVEAFF. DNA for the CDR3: TGTGCCAGCAGCGCGCCGGACAGGGCCCGGGTTGAAGCTTTCTTT.

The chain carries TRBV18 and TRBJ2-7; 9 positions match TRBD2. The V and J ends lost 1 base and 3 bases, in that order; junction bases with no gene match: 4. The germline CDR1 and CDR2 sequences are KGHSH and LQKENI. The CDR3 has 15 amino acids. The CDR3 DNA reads TGTGCCAGCTCACCACAAGTAGCGGGGGTCTACGAGCAGTACTTC. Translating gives CASSPQVAGVYEQYF.

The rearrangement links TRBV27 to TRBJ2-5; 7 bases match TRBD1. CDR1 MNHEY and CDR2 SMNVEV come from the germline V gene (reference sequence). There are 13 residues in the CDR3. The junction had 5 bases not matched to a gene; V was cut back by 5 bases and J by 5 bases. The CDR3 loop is CASSTTGMETQYF. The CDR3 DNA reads TGTGCCAGCAGTACGACAGGGATGGAGACCCAGTACTTC.

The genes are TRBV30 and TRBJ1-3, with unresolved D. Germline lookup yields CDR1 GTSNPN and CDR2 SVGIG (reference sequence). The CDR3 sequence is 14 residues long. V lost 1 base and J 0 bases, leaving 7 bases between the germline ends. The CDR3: CAWSGLTSGNTIYF. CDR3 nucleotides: TGTGCCTGGAGTGGACTGACCTCTGGAAACACCATATATTTT.

The CDR3 loop reads CASRGQEVIYGYTF. DNA for the CDR3: TGTGCCAGCAGAGGACAGGAAGTAATCTATGGCTACACCTTC. The chain combines TRBV28 with TRBJ1-2; 7 nucleotides align to TRBD1. V lost 6 bases, J lost 4 bases, and 8 bases stayed unmatched. CDR1 MDHEN and CDR2 SYDVKM come from the germline V gene. The CDR3 is 14 residues long.

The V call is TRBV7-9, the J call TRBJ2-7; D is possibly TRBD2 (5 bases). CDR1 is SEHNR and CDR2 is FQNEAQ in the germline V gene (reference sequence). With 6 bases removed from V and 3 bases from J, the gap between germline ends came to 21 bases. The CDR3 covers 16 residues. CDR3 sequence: CASSFGREPSLYEQYF. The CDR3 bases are TGTGCCAGCAGTTTTGGCCGGGAACCTAGCCTCTACGAGCAGTACTTC.

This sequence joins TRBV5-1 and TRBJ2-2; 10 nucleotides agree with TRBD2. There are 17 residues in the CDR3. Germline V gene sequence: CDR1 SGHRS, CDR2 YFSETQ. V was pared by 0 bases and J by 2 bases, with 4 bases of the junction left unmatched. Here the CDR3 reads CASSLASGGLNTGELFF. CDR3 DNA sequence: TGCGCCAGCAGCTTGGCTAGCGGGGGACTCAACACCGGGGAGCTGTTTTTT.

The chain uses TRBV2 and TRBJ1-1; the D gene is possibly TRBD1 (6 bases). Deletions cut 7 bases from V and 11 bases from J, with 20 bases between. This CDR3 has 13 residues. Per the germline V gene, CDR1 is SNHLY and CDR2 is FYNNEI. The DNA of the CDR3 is TGTGCCAGCACCCTAGGGACATTTCGGCAGGCTTTCTTT. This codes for CASTLGTFRQAFF.

The CDR3 here is CASSTTGGNEAFF. CDR3 nucleotide sequence: TGTGCCAGCAGTACCACAGGGGGAAATGAAGCTTTCTTT. The chain uses TRBV6-5 and TRBJ1-1, with 8 bases fitting TRBD1. The germline V gene encodes CDR1 MNHEY and CDR2 SVGAGI. V trimming: 5 bases; J trimming: 7 bases; junction bases outside the gene matches: 6. The CDR3 is 13 amino acids.

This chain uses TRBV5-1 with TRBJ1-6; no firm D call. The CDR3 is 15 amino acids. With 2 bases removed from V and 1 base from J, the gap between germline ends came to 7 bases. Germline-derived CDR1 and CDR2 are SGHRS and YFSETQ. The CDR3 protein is CASSFGESYNSPLHF. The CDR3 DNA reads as TGCGCCAGCAGCTTCGGGGAGTCCTATAATTCACCCCTCCACTTT.

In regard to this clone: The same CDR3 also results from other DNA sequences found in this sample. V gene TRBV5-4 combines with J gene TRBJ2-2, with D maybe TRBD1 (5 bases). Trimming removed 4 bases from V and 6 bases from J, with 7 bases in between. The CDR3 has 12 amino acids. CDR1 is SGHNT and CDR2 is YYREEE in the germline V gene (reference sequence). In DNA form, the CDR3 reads TGTGCCAGCAGCAGGGGTCCCGGGGAGCTGTTTTTT. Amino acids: CASSRGPGELFF.

In DNA, the CDR3 is TGTGCCAGCAGCGGACTTGGTTCCGAGACCCAGTACTTC. Amino acid sequence: CASSGLGSETQYF. The V and J genes are TRBV7-9 and TRBJ2-5; the D gene is possibly TRBD2 (5 bases). CDR1 is SEHNR and CDR2 is FQNEAQ in the germline V gene (reference sequence). CDR3 size: 13 residues. Trimming shortened V by 5 bases and J by 5 bases, and 12 bases separated the two germline ends.

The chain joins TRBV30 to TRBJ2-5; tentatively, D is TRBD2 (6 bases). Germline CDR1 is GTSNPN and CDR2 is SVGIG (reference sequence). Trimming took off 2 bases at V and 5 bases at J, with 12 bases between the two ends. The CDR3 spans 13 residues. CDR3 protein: CAWSPSALETQYF. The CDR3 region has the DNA TGTGCCTGGAGTCCTAGCGCCCTGGAGACCCAGTACTTC. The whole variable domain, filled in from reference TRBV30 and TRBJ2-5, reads SQTIHQWPATLVQPVGSPLSLECTVEGTSNPNLYWYRQAAGRGLQLLFYSVGIGQISSEVPQNLSASRPQDRQFILSSKKLLLSDSGFYLCAWSPSALETQYFGPGTRLLVL.

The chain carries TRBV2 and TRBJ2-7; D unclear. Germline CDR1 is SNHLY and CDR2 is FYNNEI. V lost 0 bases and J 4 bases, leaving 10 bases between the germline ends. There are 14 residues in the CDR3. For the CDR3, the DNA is TGTGCCAGCAGTGAAGCGGTTGGCAGTTACGAGCAGTACTTC. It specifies CASSEAVGSYEQYF.

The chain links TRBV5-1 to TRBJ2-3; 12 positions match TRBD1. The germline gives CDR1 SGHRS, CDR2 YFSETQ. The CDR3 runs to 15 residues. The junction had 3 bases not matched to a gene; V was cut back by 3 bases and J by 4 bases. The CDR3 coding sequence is TGCGCCAGCAGCTCCGGGACAGGGGGCGCAGATACGCAGTATTTT. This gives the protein CASSSGTGGADTQYF. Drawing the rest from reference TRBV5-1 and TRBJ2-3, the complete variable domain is KAGVTQTPRYLIKTRGQQVTLSCSPISGHRSVSWYQQTPGQGLQFLFEYFSETQRNKGNFPGRFSGRQFSNSRSEMNVSTLELGDSALYLCASSSGTGGADTQYFGPGTRLTVL.

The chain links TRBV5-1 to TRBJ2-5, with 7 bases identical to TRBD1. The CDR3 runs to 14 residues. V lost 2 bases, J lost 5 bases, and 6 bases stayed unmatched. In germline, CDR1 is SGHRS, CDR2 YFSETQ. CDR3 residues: CASSFEGARETQYF. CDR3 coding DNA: TGCGCCAGCAGCTTTGAGGGGGCCAGGGAGACCCAGTACTTC.

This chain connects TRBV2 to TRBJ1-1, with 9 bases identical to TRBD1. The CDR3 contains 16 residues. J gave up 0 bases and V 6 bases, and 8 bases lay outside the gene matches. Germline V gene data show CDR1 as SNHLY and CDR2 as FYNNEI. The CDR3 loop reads CASSENRGRLNTEAFF. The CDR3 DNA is TGTGCCAGCAGCGAAAACAGGGGGCGATTGAACACTGAAGCTTTCTTT. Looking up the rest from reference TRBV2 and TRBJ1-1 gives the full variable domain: EPEVTQTPSHQVTQMGQEVILRCVPISNHLYFYWYRQILGQKVEFLVSFYNNEISEKSEIFDDQFSVERPDGSNFTLKIRSTKLEDSAMYFCASSENRGRLNTEAFFGQGTRLTVV.

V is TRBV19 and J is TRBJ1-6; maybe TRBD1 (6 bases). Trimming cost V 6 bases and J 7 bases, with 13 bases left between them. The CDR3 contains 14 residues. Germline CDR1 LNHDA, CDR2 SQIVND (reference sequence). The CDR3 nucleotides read TGTGCCAGTAGGAAGGACAGAAACAATTCACCCCTCCACTTT. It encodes CASRKDRNNSPLHF. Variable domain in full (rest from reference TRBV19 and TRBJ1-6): DGGITQSPKYLFRKEGQNVTLSCEQNLNHDAMYWYRQDPGQGLRLIYYSQIVNDFQKGDIAEGYSVSREKKESFPLTVTSAQKNPTAFYLCASRKDRNNSPLHFGNGTRLTVT.

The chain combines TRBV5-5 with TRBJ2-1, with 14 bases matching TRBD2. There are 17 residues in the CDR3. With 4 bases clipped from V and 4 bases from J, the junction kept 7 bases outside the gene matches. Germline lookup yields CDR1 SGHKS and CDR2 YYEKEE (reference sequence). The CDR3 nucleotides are TGTGCCAGCAGCGAGACTAGCGGGGGGGCCTATTACAATGAGCAGTTCTTC. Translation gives CASSETSGGAYYNEQFF.

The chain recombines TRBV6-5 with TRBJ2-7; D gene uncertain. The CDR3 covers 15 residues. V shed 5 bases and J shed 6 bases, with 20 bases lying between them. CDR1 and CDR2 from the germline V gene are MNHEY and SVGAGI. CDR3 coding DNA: TGTGCCAGCAGTCCCTCCGGTCCCGATCGTGGCGAGCAGTACTTC. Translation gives CASSPSGPDRGEQYF.

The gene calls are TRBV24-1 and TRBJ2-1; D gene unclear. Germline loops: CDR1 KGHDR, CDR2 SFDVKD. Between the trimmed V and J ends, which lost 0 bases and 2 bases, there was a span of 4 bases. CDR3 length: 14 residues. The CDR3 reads CATSDLGPYNEQFF. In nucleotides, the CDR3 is TGTGCCACCAGTGATTTGGGGCCCTACAATGAGCAGTTCTTC.

CDR3 sequence (DNA): TGTGCCAGCAGGAGGGTGGGGACTTTATATAATTCACCCCTCCACTTT. Its translation: CASRRVGTLYNSPLHF. The rearrangement joins TRBV2 to TRBJ1-6; maybe TRBD1 (5 bases). The CDR3 spans 16 residues. The V end was cut by 6 bases, the J end by 4 bases, with 16 bases between. Per the germline V gene, CDR1 is SNHLY and CDR2 is FYNNEI. Using reference TRBV2 and TRBJ1-6 for the parts outside the CDR3, the full variable domain is EPEVTQTPSHQVTQMGQEVILRCVPISNHLYFYWYRQILGQKVEFLVSFYNNEISEKSEIFDDQFSVERPDGSNFTLKIRSTKLEDSAMYFCASRRVGTLYNSPLHFGNGTRLTVT.

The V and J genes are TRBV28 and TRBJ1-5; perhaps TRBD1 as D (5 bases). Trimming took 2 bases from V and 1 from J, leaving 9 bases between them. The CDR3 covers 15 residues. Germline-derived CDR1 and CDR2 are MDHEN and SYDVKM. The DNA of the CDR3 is TGTGCCAGCAGTTTAAGCGGGGCGAGCAATCAGCCCCAGCATTTT. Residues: CASSLSGASNQPQHF.

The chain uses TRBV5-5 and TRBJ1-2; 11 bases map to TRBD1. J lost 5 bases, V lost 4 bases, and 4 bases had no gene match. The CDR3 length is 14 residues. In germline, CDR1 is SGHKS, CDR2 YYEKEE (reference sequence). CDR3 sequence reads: CASSLGTGGYGYTF. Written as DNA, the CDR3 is TGTGCCAGCAGCCTGGGGACAGGGGGATATGGCTACACCTTC.

The CDR3 here is CASTPTWDRTNYGYTF. CDR3 coding DNA: TGTGCCAGTACTCCAACTTGGGACAGAACTAACTATGGCTACACCTTC. The chain combines TRBV19 with TRBJ1-2, with TRBD1 matching over 7 bases. CDR3 size: 16 residues. Germline lookup yields CDR1 LNHDA and CDR2 SQIVND (reference sequence). V shed 7 bases and J 0 bases; nucleotides not matched to a gene: 11.

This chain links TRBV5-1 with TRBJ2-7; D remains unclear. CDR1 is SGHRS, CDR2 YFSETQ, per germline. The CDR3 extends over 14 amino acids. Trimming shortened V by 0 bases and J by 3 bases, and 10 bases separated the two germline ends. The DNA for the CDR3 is TGCGCCAGCAGCTTGGCCCAGGTTAACTACGAGCAGTACTTC. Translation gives CASSLAQVNYEQYF.

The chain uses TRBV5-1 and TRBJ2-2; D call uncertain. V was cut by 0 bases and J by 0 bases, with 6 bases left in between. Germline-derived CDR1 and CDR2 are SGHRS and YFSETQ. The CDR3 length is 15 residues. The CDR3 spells CASSLDRANTGELFF. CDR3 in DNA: TGCGCCAGCAGCTTGGATCGCGCGAACACCGGGGAGCTGTTTTTT.